Each of the 30 T cell receptor beta chains below was sequenced from the same sample in a study of blood T cell repertoires in COVID-19. Generated by immunoSEQ multiplex PCR, the TCRdb table keeps only in-frame clones and is missing some. The repertoire holds 55,000 to 75,000 clones, with about 90% as singletons. Sequenced input: peripheral blood. Receptors were obtained from a human donor in a cohort sampled during active COVID-19.

The chain uses TRBV19 and TRBJ2-7, with 9 positions matching TRBD2. The CDR3 consists of 15 residues. Germline CDR1 and CDR2: LNHDA and SQIVND (reference sequence). V lost 3 bases to trimming and J lost 3 bases; unmatched junction nucleotides: 6. The CDR3 sequence: CASSMGSGGIYEQYF. Here the CDR3 DNA reads TGTGCCAGTAGTATGGGCAGCGGGGGGATCTACGAGCAGTACTTC.

This chain joins TRBV28 and TRBJ2-7; the match to TRBD1 covers 10 bases. CDR1 and CDR2 from the germline V gene are MDHEN and SYDVKM. There are 15 residues in the CDR3. Trimming cost V 6 bases and J 3 bases; bases outside gene matches: 8. CDR3 nucleotides: TGTGCCAGCAGGAATCTGACAGGGGGCATCTACGAGCAGTACTTC. It yields the protein CASRNLTGGIYEQYF. The full variable domain, rest sourced from reference TRBV28 and TRBJ2-7, is DVKVTQSSRYLVKRTGEKVFLECVQDMDHENMFWYRQDPGLGLRLIYFSYDVKMKEKGDIPEGYSVSREKKERFSLILESASTNQTSMYLCASRNLTGGIYEQYFGPGTRLTVT.

This chain joins TRBV10-3 and TRBJ2-7, with 12 bases lining up with TRBD1. Trimming at V came to 6 bases and at J to 5 bases, leaving 8 bases not matched to a gene. The CDR3 runs to 15 residues. Germline assignment: CDR1 ENHRY and CDR2 SYGVKD. The CDR3 DNA reads as TGTGCCATCAGCCCATCCGGGACAGGGGGCCACGAGCAGTACTTC. Its protein is CAISPSGTGGHEQYF.

The chain is built from TRBV18 and TRBJ1-4; the D gene is possibly TRBD1 (6 bases). Trimming stripped 2 bases from V and 4 bases from J, with 14 bases between. Germline CDR1 is KGHSH and CDR2 is LQKENI. This CDR3 has 16 amino acids. This chain's CDR3 is CASSPSGGGRNEKLFF. CDR3 DNA: TGTGCCAGCTCACCATCCGGCGGGGGCCGTAATGAAAAACTGTTTTTT. Together with reference TRBV18 and TRBJ1-4, the CDR3 gives the full variable domain: NAGVMQNPRHLVRRRGQEARLRCSPMKGHSHVYWYRQLPEEGLKFMVYLQKENIIDESGMPKERFSAEFPKEGPSILRIQQVVRGDSAAYFCASSPSGGGRNEKLFFGSGTQLSVL.

The J gene is TRBJ1-1, the V gene TRBV12-3 or TRBV12-4, with D unresolved. This CDR3 contains 12 residues. V dropped 5 bases and J dropped 6 bases, with 10 bases sitting between them. The CDR3 protein is CASSHGRAEAFF. Here the CDR3 DNA reads TGTGCCAGCAGTCACGGTCGTGCTGAAGCTTTCTTT.

The V gene is TRBV7-9, the J gene TRBJ1-6; D remains unclear. There are 15 residues in the CDR3. The V end was cut by 1 base, the J end by 7 bases, with 11 bases between. Per the germline V gene, CDR1 is SEHNR and CDR2 is FQNEAQ (reference sequence). The CDR3 spells CASSLDAGLNSPLHF. The CDR3 DNA is TGTGCCAGCAGCTTAGATGCAGGACTGAATTCACCCCTCCACTTT.

This sequence joins TRBV20-1 and TRBJ1-1; possibly TRBD1 for D (6 bases). CDR1 and CDR2 (germline): DFQATT, SNEGSKA (reference sequence). This CDR3 is built from 16 residues. The V end was cut by 3 bases, the J end by 3 bases, with 20 bases between. The CDR3 reads CSASYTGGAAYTEAFF. CDR3 nucleotide sequence: TGCAGTGCTAGTTATACGGGGGGGGCAGCTTACACTGAAGCTTTCTTT.

The chain combines TRBV14 with TRBJ2-7, with 10 bases fitting TRBD1. The CDR3 contains 15 residues. The germline gives CDR1 SGHDN, CDR2 FVKESK. V gave up 4 bases and J gave up 1 base; unmatched junction bases: 4. The CDR3 nucleotides read TGTGCCAGCAGCCTGACAGGGGGCGCGTCCTACGAGCAGTACTTC. It codes for CASSLTGGASYEQYF. The full variable domain, completed using reference TRBV14 and TRBJ2-7, is EAGVTQFPSHSVIEKGQTVTLRCDPISGHDNLYWYRRVMGKEIKFLLHFVKESKQDESGMPNNRFLAERTGGTYSTLKVQPAELEDSGVYFCASSLTGGASYEQYFGPGTRLTVT.

The chain recombines TRBV2 with TRBJ2-7; 12 nucleotides match TRBD1. The V and J ends lost 6 bases and 7 bases, in that order; junction bases with no gene match: 7. CDR3 length: 14 residues. The germline gives CDR1 SNHLY, CDR2 FYNNEI. The CDR3 nucleotides are TGTGCCAGCAGGTCCGGGACAGGGGGCGGGGAGCAGTACTTC. Amino acid sequence: CASRSGTGGGEQYF.

V and J are TRBV5-5 and TRBJ1-4; possibly TRBD1 for D (5 bases). The ends were cut back, 0 bases at V and 4 bases at J, with 13 bases in the middle. This CDR3 has 16 amino acids. Germline-derived CDR1 and CDR2 are SGHKS and YYEKEE (reference sequence). The CDR3 spells CASSLGIGEINEKLFF. The CDR3 DNA sequence: TGTGCCAGCAGCTTGGGGATAGGGGAAATTAATGAAAAACTGTTTTTT. Full variable domain (outside the CDR3, taken from reference TRBV5-5 and TRBJ1-4): DAGVTQSPTHLIKTRGQQVTLRCSPISGHKSVSWYQQVLGQGPQFIFQYYEKEERGRGNFPDRFSARQFPNYSSELNVNALLLGDSALYLCASSLGIGEINEKLFFGSGTQLSVL.

V is TRBV6-1 and J is TRBJ2-7; no definite D call. The germline gives CDR1 MNHNS, CDR2 SASEGT. The CDR3 loop spans 16 amino acids. V was pared by 2 bases and J by 0 bases, with 14 bases between. CDR3 region: CASSESYGRVSYEQYF. In DNA form, the CDR3 reads TGTGCCAGCAGTGAAAGCTATGGCCGGGTCTCCTACGAGCAGTACTTC.

The J gene is TRBJ1-4, the V gene TRBV30; a possible D gene is TRBD1 (5 bases). The CDR3 is 15 residues long. Trimming took 0 bases from V and 1 from J, leaving 9 bases between them. Germline V gives CDR1 GTSNPN, CDR2 SVGIG (reference sequence). Here the CDR3 DNA reads TGTGCCTGGAGTGTCTTCAGGGAAACTAATGAAAAACTGTTTTTT. It is translated as CAWSVFRETNEKLFF.

The V and J genes are TRBV3-1 (or the pseudogene TRBV3-2) and TRBJ2-7; no reliable D call. V was pared by 3 bases and J by 0 bases, with 9 bases between. Germline values: CDR1 LGHDT, CDR2 YNNKEL (reference sequence). The CDR3 has 14 residues. For the CDR3, the DNA is TGTGCCAGCAGCCAGACGACTCTCTCCTACGAGCAGTACTTC. It specifies CASSQTTLSYEQYF.

In this sample, this clone is large. The chain couples TRBV11-2 to TRBJ2-7; D may be TRBD2 (5 bases). CDR1 and CDR2 (germline): SGHAT, FQNNGV. This CDR3 spans 14 amino acids. V lost 5 bases and J 0 bases, leaving 11 bases between the germline ends. CDR3 sequence: CASSEPGYSYEQYF. DNA for the CDR3: TGTGCCAGCAGCGAACCGGGATACTCCTACGAGCAGTACTTC.

This sequence joins TRBV28 and TRBJ1-2; possibly TRBD1 for D (5 bases). Per the germline V gene, CDR1 is MDHEN and CDR2 is SYDVKM. Trimming took 10 bases from V and 3 from J, leaving 27 bases between them. CDR3 length: 17 residues. CDR3 protein: CATKLDRGRAAHYGYTF. The CDR3 coding sequence is TGTGCCACCAAGTTAGATCGAGGCAGGGCCGCTCACTATGGCTACACCTTC.

The gene calls are TRBV7-2 and TRBJ2-7; 7 bases line up with TRBD1. CDR3 size: 15 residues. The germline gives CDR1 SGHTA, CDR2 FQGNSA. V shed 5 bases and J 2 bases; nucleotides not matched to a gene: 9. CDR3 in DNA: TGTGCCAGCAGCCTGGGGGACAGTGTTACCTACGAGCAGTACTTC. Translating gives CASSLGDSVTYEQYF.

The sample holds a few counts of this clone. The gene calls are TRBV24-1 and TRBJ2-7; perhaps TRBD2 as D (5 bases). The ends were cut back, 3 bases at V and 6 bases at J, with 11 bases in the middle. This CDR3 region has 13 residues. Germline V gene data show CDR1 as KGHDR and CDR2 as SFDVKD. The CDR3 here is CATSDVGELEQYF. As DNA, the CDR3 is TGTGCCACCAGTGATGTTGGGGAGCTCGAGCAGTACTTC.

This chain joins TRBV19 and TRBJ2-7, with TRBD2 as a possible D gene (5 bases). The CDR3 loop spans 19 amino acids. V lost 1 base, J lost 2 bases, and 24 bases lay in between. The germline CDR1 and CDR2 sequences are LNHDA and SQIVND (reference sequence). CDR3 sequence: CASSIVAERQASHPYEQYF. CDR3 bases: TGTGCCAGTAGTATAGTTGCGGAGCGGCAGGCGAGCCATCCCTACGAGCAGTACTTC.

V is TRBV4-3 and J is TRBJ2-7; 7 bases line up with TRBD1. Germline lookup yields CDR1 LGHNA and CDR2 YSLEER. J lost 3 bases, V lost 0 bases, and 11 bases had no gene match. The CDR3 is 17 amino acids. CDR3 loop: CASSQDRAGQVVYEQYF. Written as DNA, the CDR3 is TGCGCCAGCAGCCAAGATCGTGCAGGACAGGTAGTCTACGAGCAGTACTTC.

CDR3 region: CASSQVYVAPEGTEAFF. CDR3 nucleotides: TGTGCCAGCAGCCAAGTATACGTGGCCCCTGAGGGCACTGAAGCTTTCTTT. The chain uses TRBV14 and TRBJ1-1; D call uncertain. With 1 base removed from V and 4 bases from J, the gap between germline ends came to 19 bases. Germline CDR1 reads SGHDN; CDR2 reads FVKESK. CDR3 length: 17 amino acids.

This sequence joins TRBV3-1 (or the pseudogene TRBV3-2) and TRBJ1-1; 7 bases match TRBD1. The CDR3 contains 17 residues. Germline values: CDR1 LGHDT, CDR2 YNNKEL (reference sequence). Germline trimming cut 4 bases from V and 1 base from J; bases unmatched to any gene: 12. The CDR3 reads CASSPIQTGLPNTEAFF. Here the CDR3 DNA reads TGTGCCAGCAGCCCGATCCAGACAGGGCTACCGAACACTGAAGCTTTCTTT.

The rearrangement links TRBV29-1 to TRBJ2-7; D is undetermined. The CDR3 spans 13 residues. Looked up from germline, CDR1 is SQVTM and CDR2 is ANQGSEA. V shed 7 bases and J shed 0 bases, with 13 bases lying between them. CDR3 in DNA: TGCAGCGCCCGTTTGCGGCACTCCTACGAGCAGTACTTC. It translates to CSARLRHSYEQYF.

This chain connects TRBV9 to TRBJ1-1; TRBD1 aligns across 8 bases. The CDR3 extends over 15 amino acids. V lost 0 bases and J lost 6; bases outside the gene matches: 7. Germline V CDR1 and CDR2: SGDLS, YYNGEE. For the CDR3, the DNA is TGTGCCAGCAGCGTAGACCTGACAGGGGTTTCTGAAGCTTTCTTT. It encodes CASSVDLTGVSEAFF.

The V gene is TRBV28, the J gene TRBJ1-6, with TRBD1 matching over 8 bases. V lost 6 bases, J lost 4 bases, and 11 bases stayed unmatched. Germline V CDR1 and CDR2: MDHEN, SYDVKM. The CDR3 has 17 amino acids. CDR3 residues: CASRRSHQGAYNSPLHF. DNA of the CDR3: TGTGCCAGCAGACGATCCCACCAGGGGGCGTATAATTCACCCCTCCACTTT.

The J gene is TRBJ2-7, the V gene TRBV6-5; no clear D. The germline gives CDR1 MNHEY, CDR2 SVGAGI. Trimming removed 2 bases from V and 0 bases from J, with 5 bases in between. This CDR3 region has 13 residues. CDR3 in DNA: TGTGCCAGCAGTTACACCTACTCCTACGAGCAGTACTTC. This translates into CASSYTYSYEQYF.

This chain joins TRBV5-5 and TRBJ1-2; D not resolved. V was pared by 0 bases and J by 8 bases, with 11 bases between. The CDR3 covers 13 residues. Germline CDR1 reads SGHKS; CDR2 reads YYEKEE (reference sequence). Here the CDR3 reads CASSLAGAGGYTF. Here the CDR3 DNA reads TGTGCCAGCAGCTTGGCGGGAGCGGGGGGCTACACCTTC. Supplemented by reference TRBV5-5 and TRBJ1-2, the full variable domain reads DAGVTQSPTHLIKTRGQQVTLRCSPISGHKSVSWYQQVLGQGPQFIFQYYEKEERGRGNFPDRFSARQFPNYSSELNVNALLLGDSALYLCASSLAGAGGYTFGSGTRLTVV.

The J gene is TRBJ2-5, the V gene TRBV5-4; 7 bases match TRBD2. The V gene's germline CDR1 is SGHNT and CDR2 YYREEE (reference sequence). Losses at the gene ends were 0 bases for V and 2 bases for J; bases not matched to a gene: 4. The CDR3 has 15 amino acids. The CDR3 sequence: CASSLGGGLQETQYF. CDR3 sequence (DNA): TGTGCCAGCAGCTTGGGCGGGGGTCTACAAGAGACCCAGTACTTC.

The V gene is TRBV5-4, the J gene TRBJ1-1; 7 bases line up with TRBD1. The V segment lost 5 bases and the J segment 4 bases; nucleotides outside the gene matches: 11. Germline-derived CDR1 and CDR2 are SGHNT and YYREEE (reference sequence). There are 15 residues in the CDR3. The CDR3 protein is CASRFEGARGTEAFF. The CDR3 nucleotides read TGTGCCAGCAGGTTTGAGGGGGCGCGGGGCACTGAAGCTTTCTTT. Full variable domain (rest looked up from reference TRBV5-4 and TRBJ1-1): ETGVTQSPTHLIKTRGQQVTLRCSSQSGHNTVSWYQQALGQGPQFIFQYYREEENGRGNFPPRFSGLQFPNYSSELNVNALELDDSALYLCASRFEGARGTEAFFGQGTRLTVV.

This clone was seen only once. The chain combines TRBV11-2 with TRBJ1-6; perhaps TRBD1 as D (5 bases). The V and J ends lost 3 bases and 9 bases respectively, with 21 bases between them. Germline lookup yields CDR1 SGHAT and CDR2 FQNNGV. The CDR3 is 17 amino acids. The CDR3 loop reads CASSLRRGDSGLSPLHF. For the CDR3, the DNA is TGTGCCAGCAGCTTGAGACGAGGAGACAGTGGTCTTTCACCCCTCCACTTT. Variable domain in full (rest from reference TRBV11-2 and TRBJ1-6): EAGVAQSPRYKIIEKRQSVAFWCNPISGHATLYWYQQILGQGPKLLIQFQNNGVVDDSQLPKDRFSAERLKGVDSTLKIQPAKLEDSAVYLCASSLRRGDSGLSPLHFGNGTRLTVT.

A single count supports this clone. The rearrangement uses TRBV11-2 and TRBJ1-1; D is ambiguous. CDR1 SGHAT and CDR2 FQNNGV come from the germline V gene. Trimming stripped 5 bases from V and 5 bases from J, with 27 bases between. The CDR3 loop spans 18 amino acids. CDR3 nucleotides: TGTGCCAGCAGCCCCTTATCCCCTCGACGGGGTGATCGGACTGAAGCTTTCTTT. Its protein product is CASSPLSPRRGDRTEAFF.